This T cell receptor beta chain appears in the sequencing data of a study of early T cells in non-severe SARS-CoV-2 infection. On the study more broadly: RNA in bulk from unsorted whole blood was sequenced, and chains were unpaired. Notes on the study in general: Anti-spike CD8 responses were favored in VDJdb matching, and private and CD4 specificities were missed.

Separate cDNA molecules each had unique molecular identifiers attached to them. TCRdb fed the 5' RACE reads into MiXCR, producing one record per CDR3 protein. The table records 55,000 to 80,000 distinct CDR3 sequences, roughly 9% of them present only once. A remark on this clonotype: The target antigen is unknown.

The source of this sequence is an adult who was a healthcare worker with PCR-confirmed SARS-CoV-2 infection or an uninfected control (not recorded which). The specimen comprised whole blood, sampled at baseline.

CDR3: CASSPRWGIYEQYF. The DNA of the CDR3 is TGTGCCAGCAGCCCTAGGTGGGGGATTTACGAGCAGTACTTC. V usage is TRBV7-8 and J usage is TRBJ2-7, with D perhaps matching TRBD1 or TRBD2 (5 bases each). CDR1 is SGHVS, CDR2 FQNEAQ, per germline. The CDR3 has 14 residues. V dropped 5 bases and J dropped 4 bases, with 15 bases sitting between them. Drawing the rest from reference TRBV7-8 and TRBJ2-7, the complete variable domain is GAGVSQSPRYKVAKRGQDVALRCDPISGHVSLFWYQQALGQGPEFLTYFQNEAQLDKSGLPSDRFFAERPEGSVSTLKIQRTQQEDSAVYLCASSPRWGIYEQYFGPGTRLTVT.